This T cell receptor (beta chain) was sequenced in a study of blood T cell repertoires in COVID-19. Study as a whole: Sample material is recorded as cDNA or gDNA derived from T cells, B-cell-depleted T cells, or PBMCs.

Measured with immunoSEQ multiplex PCR; TCRdb has only the in-frame clones, and not every one. The sample comprises 150,000 or so clones, 75% to 90% of which are singletons, and around 13% rests with the top ten. Across roughly 25 US areas, participants ranged in age from roughly 18 to 89 years. Which cohort a participant joined came from the clinical history participants gave. Two negative PCRs, clearance, or symptom resolution were required of recovered Cohort 3 donors. This CDR3 comprises 15 residues. The germline gives CDR1 PRHDT, CDR2 FYEKMQ (reference sequence). The V gene lost 1 base and the J gene lost 0 bases, with 8 bases spanning the gap.

This TCR was sampled from a woman between 55 and 75 years old who had recovered from COVID-19. The sample consisted of PBMCs or T cells enriched from blood (not recorded which). V usage is TRBV13 and J usage is TRBJ2-3, with D tentatively TRBD1 (6 bases). The CDR3 here is CASSLVGQSTDTQYF. CDR3 bases: TGTGCCAGCAGCTTAGTGGGACAAAGCACAGATACGCAGTATTTT. Combining the CDR3 with reference TRBV13 and TRBJ2-3 gives the whole variable domain AAGVIQSPRHLIKEKRETATLKCYPIPRHDTVYWYQQGPGQDPQFLISFYEKMQSDKGSIPDRFSAQQFSDYHSELNMSSLELGDSALYFCASSLVGQSTDTQYFGPGTRLTVL.